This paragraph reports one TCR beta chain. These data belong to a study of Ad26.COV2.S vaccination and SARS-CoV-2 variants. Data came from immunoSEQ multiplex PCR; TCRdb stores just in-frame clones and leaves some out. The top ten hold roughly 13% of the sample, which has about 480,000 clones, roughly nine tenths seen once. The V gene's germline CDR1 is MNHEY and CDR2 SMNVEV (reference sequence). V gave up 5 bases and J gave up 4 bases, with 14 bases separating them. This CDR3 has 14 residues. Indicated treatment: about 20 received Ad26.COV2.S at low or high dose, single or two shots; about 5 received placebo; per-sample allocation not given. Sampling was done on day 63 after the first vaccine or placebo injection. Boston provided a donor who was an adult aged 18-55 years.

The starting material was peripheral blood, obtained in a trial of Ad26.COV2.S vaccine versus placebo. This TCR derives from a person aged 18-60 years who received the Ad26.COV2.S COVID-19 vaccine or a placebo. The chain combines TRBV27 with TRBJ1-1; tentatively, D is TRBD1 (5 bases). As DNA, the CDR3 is TGTGCCAGCAGTAGGGACCCCATGGGCACTGAAGCTTTCTTT. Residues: CASSRDPMGTEAFF.